One sample yielded the 29 T cell receptor beta chains listed below, sequenced in a study of identical twins. TCRdb re-called the 5' RACE reads with MiXCR, one entry per CDR3 protein. The table includes 450,000 to 600,000 distinct CDR3 sequences, approximately 20% detected once. The data were also submitted as part of a second study, on yellow fever vaccine responses in identical twins.

The sample taken for sequencing was CD4+ T cells sorted from blood. These receptors all come from a woman between 18 and 29 years old in good health.

The J gene is TRBJ2-1, the V gene TRBV7-9, with 9 positions matching TRBD2. The CDR3 spans 15 residues. The V segment lost 6 bases and the J segment 4 bases; nucleotides outside the gene matches: 7. CDR1 SEHNR and CDR2 FQNEAQ come from the germline V gene (reference sequence). In nucleotides, the CDR3 is TGTGCCAGCAGTTCCGGGACTAGCACTTACAATGAGCAGTTCTTC. Translation: CASSSGTSTYNEQFF.

This clonotype showed up just a few times. The J gene is TRBJ2-3, the V gene TRBV15; no definite D call. The germline V gene encodes CDR1 LNHNV and CDR2 YYDKDF (reference sequence). CDR3 length: 13 residues. Trimming stripped 5 bases from V and 3 bases from J, with 9 bases between. The CDR3, as DNA: TGTGCCACCAGCCCCCGGATGACAGATACGCAGTATTTT. This codes for CATSPRMTDTQYF.

Only a few counts were recorded for this clonotype. The chain has TRBV5-1 and TRBJ1-1, with a possible D match to TRBD1 (5 bases). CDR1 and CDR2 from the germline V gene are SGHRS and YFSETQ. The V and J ends lost 6 bases and 2 bases respectively, with 11 bases between them. The CDR3 consists of 13 residues. CDR3 in DNA: TGCGCCAGCAAAGTGGGGGTTAACACTGAAGCTTTCTTT. Amino acids: CASKVGVNTEAFF.

The chain combines TRBV7-9 with TRBJ2-1; D perhaps matches TRBD2 (6 bases). V dropped 4 bases and J dropped 10 bases, with 8 bases sitting between them. The V gene's germline CDR1 is SEHNR and CDR2 FQNEAQ (reference sequence). CDR3 length: 11 residues. CDR3 nucleotide sequence: TGTGCCAGCAGCTGGAGCGGGGAGCAGTTCTTC. As protein: CASSWSGEQFF. The full variable domain, rest sourced from reference TRBV7-9 and TRBJ2-1, is DTGVSQNPRHKITKRGQNVTFRCDPISEHNRLYWYRQTLGQGPEFLTYFQNEAQLEKSRLLSDRFSAERPKGSFSTLEIQRTEQGDSAMYLCASSWSGEQFFGPGTRLTVL.

The CDR3 bases are TGTGCCATCACCCCCCTCACTGGAGGGGAGCTGTTTTTT. Protein product: CAITPLTGGELFF. This chain joins TRBV10-3 and TRBJ2-2, with D unresolved. V was trimmed by 7 bases and J by 8 bases, leaving 14 bases between them. This CDR3 region has 13 residues. CDR1 and CDR2 (germline): ENHRY, SYGVKD.

The genes are TRBV29-1 and TRBJ2-7; weak D call: TRBD1 (6 bases). Trimming stripped 4 bases from V and 3 bases from J, with 19 bases between. CDR1 is SQVTM and CDR2 is ANQGSEA in the germline V gene. The CDR3 sequence is 15 residues long. In DNA form, the CDR3 reads TGCAGCGTTGGAGGTTATGGCAGGGGAGTCTACGAGCAGTACTTC. Amino acid sequence: CSVGGYGRGVYEQYF.

The chain recombines TRBV12-3 or TRBV12-4 with TRBJ2-7; 7 bases fit TRBD1. Unmatched junction bases numbered 9, after V lost 7 bases and J lost 6 bases. This CDR3 contains 13 residues. The chain's CDR3 is CASKLGAGGEQYF. The CDR3 DNA is TGTGCCAGCAAACTAGGGGCAGGGGGCGAGCAGTACTTC.

The CDR3 DNA is TGTGCCAGCTCACCTAGCGGGAAACGCACAGATACGCAGTATTTT. Protein product: CASSPSGKRTDTQYF. The chain joins TRBV18 to TRBJ2-3; TRBD2 agrees at 8 bases. The junction had 3 bases not matched to a gene; V was cut back by 3 bases and J by 1 base. CDR1 is KGHSH, CDR2 LQKENI, per germline. CDR3 length equals 15 residues.

The rearrangement joins TRBV20-1 to TRBJ2-4; D is unclear. The CDR3 is 14 amino acids. The germline V gene has CDR1 DFQATT and CDR2 SNEGSKA (reference sequence). Trimming shortened V by 4 bases and J by 0 bases, and 10 bases separated the two germline ends. DNA for the CDR3: TGCAGTGCTACCCTTCCGAAAGCCAAAAACATTCAGTACTTC. Translation: CSATLPKAKNIQYF.

V usage is TRBV5-1 and J usage is TRBJ2-7, with 8 positions matching TRBD1. From germline, CDR1 is SGHRS and CDR2 YFSETQ. J gave up 3 bases and V 4 bases, and 9 bases lay outside the gene matches. This CDR3 contains 15 residues. The CDR3 bases are TGCGCCAGCAGCCCAACCGGGACAGGCCGCTACGAGCAGTACTTC. Translation: CASSPTGTGRYEQYF.

The chain couples TRBV10-3 to TRBJ1-5; no reliable D call. The V and J ends lost 2 bases and 3 bases respectively, with 5 bases between them. The CDR3 consists of 13 residues. Germline CDR1 is ENHRY and CDR2 is SYGVKD. DNA for the CDR3: TGTGCCATCAGTGAGGGCCCCAATCAGCCCCAGCATTTT. Protein product: CAISEGPNQPQHF.

The rearrangement links TRBV11-2 to TRBJ2-3; 14 positions agree with TRBD2. The CDR3 has 19 residues. The V segment lost 0 bases and the J segment 2 bases; nucleotides outside the gene matches: 7. In germline, CDR1 is SGHAT, CDR2 FQNNGV. The CDR3 spells CASSLEGLAGVGHTDTQYF. CDR3 bases: TGTGCCAGCAGCTTAGAGGGACTAGCGGGAGTCGGTCACACAGATACGCAGTATTTT.

The genes are TRBV12-5 and TRBJ2-2, with D perhaps TRBD2 (5 bases). V was clipped by 0 bases and J by 5 bases, with 10 bases between them. Germline CDR1 is LGHNT and CDR2 is FRNRAP. This CDR3 has 15 amino acids. In DNA, the CDR3 is TGTGCTAGTGGTTTGGTGGTGGGAGCTACCGGGGAGCTGTTTTTT. It codes for CASGLVVGATGELFF.

The chain carries TRBV29-1 and TRBJ2-1, with D perhaps matching TRBD1 (5 bases). The germline V gene encodes CDR1 SQVTM and CDR2 ANQGSEA. V was clipped by 6 bases and J by 1 base, with 7 bases between them. The CDR3 is 12 amino acids. CDR3 residues: CSVQGSYNEQFF. CDR3 sequence (DNA): TGCAGCGTCCAGGGTTCCTACAATGAGCAGTTCTTC.

The gene calls are TRBV29-1 and TRBJ2-3; maybe TRBD2 (6 bases). The CDR3 length is 14 residues. The V gene lost 7 bases and the J gene lost 2 bases, with 16 bases spanning the gap. Germline V gene sequence: CDR1 SQVTM, CDR2 ANQGSEA. CDR3 bases: TGCAGCGCACTCCCCCCGGGACTCACAGATACGCAGTATTTT. Translated, it gives CSALPPGLTDTQYF.

This clonotype appeared a few times. The CDR3 DNA reads as TGTGCCAGCAGCCAAGCGGGACTAGCGGGAGACAATGAGCAGTTCTTC. It specifies CASSQAGLAGDNEQFF. This chain uses TRBV3-1 with TRBJ2-1; 14 positions agree with TRBD2. Germline loops: CDR1 LGHDT, CDR2 YNNKEL (reference sequence). After removal of 1 base from V and 5 bases from J, the junction contained 1 base not matched to a gene. This CDR3 is 16 amino acids long.

A few counts support this clonotype. This rearrangement joins TRBV28 to TRBJ1-1; TRBD1 matches at 10 bases. The CDR3 runs to 13 residues. CDR1 and CDR2 from the germline V gene are MDHEN and SYDVKM. J was trimmed by 11 bases and V by 3 bases; bases with no gene match: 6. The CDR3 spells CASSFPDRGDAFF. The DNA for the CDR3 is TGTGCCAGCAGTTTTCCGGACAGGGGGGATGCTTTCTTT.

The table lists this clonotype with many counts. The genes are TRBV4-1 and TRBJ1-6; D is unclear. Trimming left V 1 base short and J 7 bases short, with 11 bases between. Germline V lookup: CDR1 MGHRA, CDR2 YSYEKL. There are 15 residues in the CDR3. CDR3: CASSQVSRPNSPLHF. The CDR3 DNA is TGCGCCAGCAGCCAAGTATCACGACCGAATTCACCCCTCCACTTT.

The chain links TRBV19 to TRBJ2-3, with unresolved D. The germline V gene encodes CDR1 LNHDA and CDR2 SQIVND (reference sequence). The CDR3 runs to 14 residues. V was cut by 7 bases and J by 1 base, with 12 bases left in between. CDR3 amino acids: CASNTRPGTDTQYF. Here the CDR3 DNA reads TGTGCCAGTAACACCCGTCCGGGCACAGATACGCAGTATTTT.

The rearrangement links TRBV12-3 or TRBV12-4 to TRBJ1-1; 8 bases are a match to TRBD1. The CDR3 is 14 amino acids. The V gene end was trimmed by 6 bases and the J gene end by 6 bases; junction bases not matched to a gene: 9. The CDR3 DNA is TGTGCCAGCAGGTCAACAGGGGGTGTCGCTGAAGCTTTCTTT. Translating it yields CASRSTGGVAEAFF.

This clonotype showed up just a few times. The chain uses TRBV5-1 and TRBJ2-5; D gene ambiguous. The CDR3 is 13 residues long. Trimming left V 1 base short and J 1 base short, with 5 bases between. In germline, CDR1 is SGHRS, CDR2 YFSETQ. CDR3 nucleotides: TGCGCCAGCAGCTTGCCCCCCCAAGAGACCCAGTACTTC. It encodes CASSLPPQETQYF. Full variable domain (remainder filled in from reference TRBV5-1 and TRBJ2-5): KAGVTQTPRYLIKTRGQQVTLSCSPISGHRSVSWYQQTPGQGLQFLFEYFSETQRNKGNFPGRFSGRQFSNSRSEMNVSTLELGDSALYLCASSLPPQETQYFGPGTRLLVL.

The chain employs TRBV4-1 and TRBJ2-1; 7 positions agree with TRBD2. Per the germline V gene, CDR1 is MGHRA and CDR2 is YSYEKL. V lost 2 bases and J lost 6; bases outside the gene matches: 7. The CDR3 has 15 residues. Here the CDR3 reads CASSQFAGVGNEQFF. The CDR3 DNA follows: TGCGCCAGCAGCCAATTCGCGGGGGTTGGCAATGAGCAGTTCTTC.

The J gene is TRBJ2-2, the V gene TRBV4-1; a possible D gene is TRBD1 (6 bases). The CDR3 totals 16 residues. The V and J ends lost 5 bases and 1 base respectively, with 14 bases between them. CDR1 is MGHRA and CDR2 is YSYEKL in the germline V gene. CDR3 sequence: CASSDHRDGNTGELFF. The CDR3 bases are TGCGCCAGCAGCGACCACAGGGACGGGAACACCGGGGAGCTGTTTTTT.

The genes are TRBV7-9 and TRBJ1-4; D gene uncertain. Germline CDR1 reads SEHNR; CDR2 reads FQNEAQ (reference sequence). The CDR3 runs 14 residues. Trimming cost V 1 base and J 8 bases, with 11 bases left between them. The CDR3 DNA is TGTGCCAGCAGCTTAGGAGGTCCAGCAGAAAAACTGTTTTTT. This gives the protein CASSLGGPAEKLFF.

This clonotype was counted a few times. The J gene is TRBJ2-5, the V gene TRBV11-2; D unclear. The CDR3 length is 16 residues. The V end was cut by 4 bases, the J end by 5 bases, with 20 bases between. Germline CDR1 and CDR2: SGHAT and FQNNGV. The CDR3 loop reads CASSSNTVGPWETQYF. In nucleotides, the CDR3 is TGTGCCAGCAGCTCCAACACTGTGGGCCCGTGGGAGACCCAGTACTTC.

The genes are TRBV10-1 and TRBJ2-3; possibly TRBD1 or TRBD2 for D (5 bases each). The CDR3 is made up of 17 amino acids. Trimming shortened V by 5 bases and J by 4 bases, and 22 bases separated the two germline ends. Germline values: CDR1 WNHNN, CDR2 SYGVQD (reference sequence). Here the CDR3 reads CASSSSTLGTVSDTQYF. In DNA, the CDR3 is TGCGCCAGCAGTTCGTCGACACTGGGGACGGTCTCAGATACGCAGTATTTT.

There are a few counts of this clonotype. The rearrangement joins TRBV7-2 to TRBJ2-2, with D perhaps TRBD2 (5 bases). V shed 6 bases and J shed 3 bases, with 11 bases lying between them. CDR1 is SGHTA, CDR2 FQGNSA, per germline. The CDR3 length is 14 residues. CDR3 sequence reads: CASRPRADTGELFF. In nucleotides, the CDR3 is TGTGCCAGCAGACCTAGAGCGGACACCGGGGAGCTGTTTTTT.

This clonotype turned up a few times. V usage is TRBV7-9 and J usage is TRBJ2-5; D unclear. With 5 bases removed from V and 5 bases from J, the gap between germline ends came to 12 bases. The CDR3 spans 13 residues. The V gene's germline CDR1 is SEHNR and CDR2 FQNEAQ (reference sequence). For the CDR3, the DNA is TGTGCCAGCAGCCTTCGTACTCGGGAGACCCAGTACTTC. This translates into CASSLRTRETQYF.

The chain uses TRBV5-1 and TRBJ2-5; the D gene could be TRBD1 or TRBD2 (5 bases each). Germline lookup yields CDR1 SGHRS and CDR2 YFSETQ. V was clipped by 4 bases and J by 1 base, with 17 bases between them. This CDR3 region has 16 residues. The CDR3 protein is CASSPGPLHAQETQYF. In DNA, the CDR3 is TGCGCCAGCAGCCCGGGGCCCCTCCACGCCCAAGAGACCCAGTACTTC.